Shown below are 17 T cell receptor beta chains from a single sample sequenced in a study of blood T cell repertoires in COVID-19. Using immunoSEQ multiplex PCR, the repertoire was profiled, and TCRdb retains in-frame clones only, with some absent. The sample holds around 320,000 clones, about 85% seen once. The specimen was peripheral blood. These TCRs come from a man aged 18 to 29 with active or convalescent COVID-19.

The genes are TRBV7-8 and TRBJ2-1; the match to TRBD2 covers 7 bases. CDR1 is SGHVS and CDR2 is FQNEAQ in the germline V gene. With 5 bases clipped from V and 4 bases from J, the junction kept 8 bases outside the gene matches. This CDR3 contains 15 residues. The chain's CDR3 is CASSTRLARYNEQFF. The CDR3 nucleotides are TGTGCCAGCAGCACCAGACTAGCCCGGTACAATGAGCAGTTCTTC.

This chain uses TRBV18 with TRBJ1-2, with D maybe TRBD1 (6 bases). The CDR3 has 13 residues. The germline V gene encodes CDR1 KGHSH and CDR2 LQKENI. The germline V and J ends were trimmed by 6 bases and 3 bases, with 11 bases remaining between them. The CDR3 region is CASSPDSDYGYTF. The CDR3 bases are TGTGCCAGCTCTCCGGACAGTGACTATGGCTACACCTTC.

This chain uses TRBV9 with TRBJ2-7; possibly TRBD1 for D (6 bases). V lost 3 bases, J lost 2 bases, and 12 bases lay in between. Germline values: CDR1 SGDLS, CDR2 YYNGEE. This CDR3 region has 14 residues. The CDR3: CASSEQGLPYEQYF. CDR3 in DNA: TGTGCCAGCAGCGAGCAGGGGCTCCCCTACGAGCAGTACTTC.

The CDR3 sequence: CASSLEGQGVFETQYF. CDR3 DNA: TGCGCCAGCAGCTTGGAGGGACAGGGGGTTTTTGAGACCCAGTACTTC. The chain has TRBV5-1 and TRBJ2-5; 11 nucleotides match TRBD1. The V gene end was trimmed by 0 bases and the J gene end by 5 bases; junction bases not matched to a gene: 6. Germline V gene lookup returns CDR1 SGHRS and CDR2 YFSETQ. The CDR3 extends over 16 amino acids.

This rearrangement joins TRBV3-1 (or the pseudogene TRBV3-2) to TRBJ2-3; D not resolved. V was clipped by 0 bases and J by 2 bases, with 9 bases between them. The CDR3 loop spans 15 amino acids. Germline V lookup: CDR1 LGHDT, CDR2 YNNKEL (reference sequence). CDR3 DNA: TGTGCCAGCAGCCAAGAAATAGCCAACACAGATACGCAGTATTTT. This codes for CASSQEIANTDTQYF.

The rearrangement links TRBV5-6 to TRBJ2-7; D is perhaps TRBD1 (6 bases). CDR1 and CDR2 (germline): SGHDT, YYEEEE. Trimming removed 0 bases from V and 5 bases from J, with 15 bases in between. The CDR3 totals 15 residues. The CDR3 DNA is TGTGCCAGCAGCTTGGAGGTTGTGGGGGCCGACGAGCAGTACTTC. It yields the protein CASSLEVVGADEQYF.

DNA for the CDR3: TGTGCCAGCAGCCCCCAGGGGACTGAAGCTTTCTTT. Translated: CASSPQGTEAFF. The rearrangement links TRBV5-4 to TRBJ1-1; TRBD1 might be the D (6 bases). Trimming left V 4 bases short and J 5 bases short, with 9 bases between. The CDR3 length is 12 residues. Germline V CDR1 and CDR2: SGHNT, YYREEE (reference sequence).

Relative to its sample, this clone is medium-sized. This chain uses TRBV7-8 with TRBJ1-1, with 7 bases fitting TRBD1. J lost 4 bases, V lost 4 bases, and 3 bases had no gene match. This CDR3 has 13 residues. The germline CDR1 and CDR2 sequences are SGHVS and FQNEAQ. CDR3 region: CASSWGQSTEAFF. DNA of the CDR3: TGTGCCAGCAGCTGGGGACAGTCCACTGAAGCTTTCTTT.

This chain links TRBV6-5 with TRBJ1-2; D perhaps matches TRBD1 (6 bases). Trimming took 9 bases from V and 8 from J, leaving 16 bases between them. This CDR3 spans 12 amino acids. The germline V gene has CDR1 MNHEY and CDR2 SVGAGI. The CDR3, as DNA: TGTGCCAGTACTATCCCAGGGGAAGGCTACACCTTC. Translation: CASTIPGEGYTF.

CDR3 residues: CASSLTGGNNSPLHF. The CDR3 nucleotides are TGTGCCAGCAGTCTCACAGGGGGAAATAATTCACCCCTCCACTTT. V is TRBV27 and J is TRBJ1-6, with 8 nucleotides matching TRBD1. The V segment lost 5 bases and the J segment 5 bases; nucleotides outside the gene matches: 5. Germline V gives CDR1 MNHEY, CDR2 SMNVEV (reference sequence). The CDR3 runs to 15 residues.

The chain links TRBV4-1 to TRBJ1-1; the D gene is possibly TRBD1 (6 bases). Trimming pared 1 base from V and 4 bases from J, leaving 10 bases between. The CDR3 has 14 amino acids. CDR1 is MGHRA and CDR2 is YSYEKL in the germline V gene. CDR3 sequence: CASSQGQGFTEAFF. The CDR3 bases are TGCGCCAGCAGCCAAGGGCAGGGGTTCACTGAAGCTTTCTTT.

The CDR3 reads CASSAAGGLKTQYF. CDR3 bases: TGTGCCAGCAGCGCGGCGGGGGGTTTAAAGACCCAGTACTTC. The V gene is TRBV2, the J gene TRBJ2-5; 8 nucleotides align to TRBD2. Germline V gene data show CDR1 as SNHLY and CDR2 as FYNNEI. Losses at the gene ends were 6 bases for V and 6 bases for J; bases not matched to a gene: 9. This CDR3 comprises 14 residues.

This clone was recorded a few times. As DNA, the CDR3 is TGTGCCAGCAGCTCACCCGGGGAGGGGGTAGGGGAAGCGCAGTATTTT. Protein product: CASSSPGEGVGEAQYF. This chain links TRBV9 with TRBJ2-3; possible D gene TRBD2, 7 bases. Per the germline V gene, CDR1 is SGDLS and CDR2 is YYNGEE. The CDR3 extends over 16 amino acids. The V end was cut by 4 bases, the J end by 10 bases, with 25 bases between.

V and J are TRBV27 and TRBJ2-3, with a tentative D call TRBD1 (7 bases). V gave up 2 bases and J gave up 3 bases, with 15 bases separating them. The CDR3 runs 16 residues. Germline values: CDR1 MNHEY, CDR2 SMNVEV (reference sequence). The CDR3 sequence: CASSLVKAGGTDTQYF. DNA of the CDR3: TGTGCCAGCAGTTTAGTTAAGGCAGGGGGGACAGATACGCAGTATTTT.

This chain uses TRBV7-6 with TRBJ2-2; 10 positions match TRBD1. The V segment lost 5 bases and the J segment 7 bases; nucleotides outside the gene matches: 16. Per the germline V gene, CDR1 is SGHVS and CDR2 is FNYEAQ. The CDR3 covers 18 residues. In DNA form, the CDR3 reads TGTGCCAGCAGCCTAAATGCGCCGGGACAGGGGACCGTCGGGGAGCTGTTTTTT. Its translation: CASSLNAPGQGTVGELFF.

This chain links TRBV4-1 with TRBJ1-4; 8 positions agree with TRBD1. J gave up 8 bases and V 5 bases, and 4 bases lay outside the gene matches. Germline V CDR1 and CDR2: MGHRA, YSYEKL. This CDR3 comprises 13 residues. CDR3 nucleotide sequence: TGCGCCAGCAGCGAGACAGGGGTCGAAAAACTGTTTTTT. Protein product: CASSETGVEKLFF.

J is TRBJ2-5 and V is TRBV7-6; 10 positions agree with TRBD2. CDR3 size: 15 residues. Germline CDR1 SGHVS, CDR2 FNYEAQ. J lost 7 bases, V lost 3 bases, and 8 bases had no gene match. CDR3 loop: CASSFLAGGGGTQYF. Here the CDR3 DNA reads TGTGCCAGCAGCTTTTTAGCGGGAGGCGGAGGGACCCAGTACTTC.